Only a few counts were recorded for the clone carrying this TCR beta chain. This entry is derived from a study of molecular identifiers for immune sequencing clone quantification. Library preparation followed earlier protocols using designated TCR primers. TCRdb re-analysed the PCR reads in MiXCR, keeping a single row per CDR3 protein. The data show approximately 93,000 distinct CDR3 sequences, about 23% seen once. Sequencing was carried out using naive CD8+ T cells from blood, with Jurkat cell RNA spiked in. Subset of the sample: FACS-sorted CD8+CD4-CCR7+CD45RA+ naive T cells. This sequence originates from a human donor in good health. Some libraries in this study had Jurkat cell RNA spiked in.

CDR3 sequence: CASSSILNTEAFF. The CDR3, as DNA: TGTGCCAGCAGCTCCATTCTGAACACTGAAGCTTTCTTT. The V gene is TRBV7-2, the J gene TRBJ1-1; D uncertain. The CDR3 has 13 amino acids. CDR1 and CDR2 from the germline V gene are SGHTA and FQGNSA. The ends were cut back, 4 bases at V and 0 bases at J, with 6 bases in the middle.